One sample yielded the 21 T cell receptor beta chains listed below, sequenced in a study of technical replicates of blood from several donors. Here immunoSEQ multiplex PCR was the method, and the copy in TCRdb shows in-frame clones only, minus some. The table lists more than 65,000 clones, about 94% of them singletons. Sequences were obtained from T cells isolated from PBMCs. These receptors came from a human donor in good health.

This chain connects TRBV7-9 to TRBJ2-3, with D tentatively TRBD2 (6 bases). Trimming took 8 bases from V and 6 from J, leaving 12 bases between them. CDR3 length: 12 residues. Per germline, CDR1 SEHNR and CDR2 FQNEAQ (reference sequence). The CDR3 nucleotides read TGTGCCAGCCGAGGAGGGCCCGATACGCAGTATTTT. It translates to CASRGGPDTQYF.

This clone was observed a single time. This CDR3 is CAISDGGGSNQPQHF. CDR3 DNA: TGTGCCATCAGTGACGGTGGCGGTAGCAATCAGCCCCAGCATTTT. The V gene is TRBV10-3, the J gene TRBJ1-5; no reliable D call. From germline, CDR1 is ENHRY and CDR2 SYGVKD. V was pared by 3 bases and J by 0 bases, with 9 bases between. CDR3 length equals 15 residues.

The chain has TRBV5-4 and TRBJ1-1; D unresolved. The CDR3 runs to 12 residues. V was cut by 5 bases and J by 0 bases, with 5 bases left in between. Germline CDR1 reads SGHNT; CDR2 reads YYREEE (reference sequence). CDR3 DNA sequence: TGTGCCAGCAGTGAGGTGAACACTGAAGCTTTCTTT. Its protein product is CASSEVNTEAFF. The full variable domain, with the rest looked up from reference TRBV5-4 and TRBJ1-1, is ETGVTQSPTHLIKTRGQQVTLRCSSQSGHNTVSWYQQALGQGPQFIFQYYREEENGRGNFPPRFSGLQFPNYSSELNVNALELDDSALYLCASSEVNTEAFFGQGTRLTVV.

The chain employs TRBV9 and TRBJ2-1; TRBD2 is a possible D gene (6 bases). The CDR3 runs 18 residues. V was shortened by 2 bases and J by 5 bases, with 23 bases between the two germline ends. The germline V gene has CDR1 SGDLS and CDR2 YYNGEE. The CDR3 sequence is CASSVQFRAGSLDNEQFF. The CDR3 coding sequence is TGTGCCAGCAGCGTCCAGTTCCGTGCCGGGAGTCTCGACAATGAGCAGTTCTTC.

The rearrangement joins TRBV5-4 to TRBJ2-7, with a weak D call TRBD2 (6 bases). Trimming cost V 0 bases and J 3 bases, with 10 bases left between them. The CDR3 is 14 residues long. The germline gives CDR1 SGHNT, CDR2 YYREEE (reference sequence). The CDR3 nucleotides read TGTGCCAGCAGCTTGGAGGGAGGAGGCTACGAGCAGTACTTC. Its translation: CASSLEGGGYEQYF.

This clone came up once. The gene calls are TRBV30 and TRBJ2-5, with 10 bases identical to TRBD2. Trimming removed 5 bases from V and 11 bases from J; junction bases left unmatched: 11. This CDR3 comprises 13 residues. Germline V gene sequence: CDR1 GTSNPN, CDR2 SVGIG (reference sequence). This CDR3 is CAWEAGGPYEQYF. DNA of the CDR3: TGTGCCTGGGAAGCGGGAGGGCCTTATGAGCAGTACTTC.

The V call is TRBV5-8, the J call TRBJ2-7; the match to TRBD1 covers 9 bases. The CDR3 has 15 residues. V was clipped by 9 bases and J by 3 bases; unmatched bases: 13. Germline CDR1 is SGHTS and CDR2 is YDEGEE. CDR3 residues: CATFTPGQGLYEQYF. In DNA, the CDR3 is TGTGCCACCTTTACACCGGGACAGGGACTCTACGAGCAGTACTTC.

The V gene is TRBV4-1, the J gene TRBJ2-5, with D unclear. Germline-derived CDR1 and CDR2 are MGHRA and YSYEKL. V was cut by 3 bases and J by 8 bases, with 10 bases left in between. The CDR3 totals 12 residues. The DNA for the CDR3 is TGCGCCAGCAGCCACCCTTCCGGTACCCAGTACTTC. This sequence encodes CASSHPSGTQYF.

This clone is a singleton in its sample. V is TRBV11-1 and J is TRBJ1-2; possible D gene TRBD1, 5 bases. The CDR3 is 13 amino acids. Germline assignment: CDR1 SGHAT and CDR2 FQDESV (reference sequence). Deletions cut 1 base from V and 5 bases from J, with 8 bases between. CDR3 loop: CASSLDRPYGYTF. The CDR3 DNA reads TGTGCCAGCAGCTTAGACAGGCCATATGGCTACACCTTC.

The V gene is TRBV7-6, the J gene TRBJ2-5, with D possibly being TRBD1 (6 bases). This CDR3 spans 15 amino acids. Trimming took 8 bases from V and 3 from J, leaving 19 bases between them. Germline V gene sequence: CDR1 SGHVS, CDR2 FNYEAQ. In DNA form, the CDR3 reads TGTGCCAGCCTACCACAGGGTATGGGCAAAGAGACCCAGTACTTC. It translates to CASLPQGMGKETQYF.

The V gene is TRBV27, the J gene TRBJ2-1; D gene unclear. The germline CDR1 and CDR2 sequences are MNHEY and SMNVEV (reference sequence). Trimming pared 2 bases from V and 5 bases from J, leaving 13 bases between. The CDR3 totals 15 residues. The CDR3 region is CASSLLGASDNEQFF. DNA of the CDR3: TGTGCCAGCAGTTTACTCGGCGCCAGCGACAATGAGCAGTTCTTC.

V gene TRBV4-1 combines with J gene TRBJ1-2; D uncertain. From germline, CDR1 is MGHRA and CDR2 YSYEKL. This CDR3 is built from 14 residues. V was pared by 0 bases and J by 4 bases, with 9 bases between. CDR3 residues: CASSQDRGAYGYTF. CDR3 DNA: TGCGCCAGCAGCCAAGATCGAGGAGCCTATGGCTACACCTTC.

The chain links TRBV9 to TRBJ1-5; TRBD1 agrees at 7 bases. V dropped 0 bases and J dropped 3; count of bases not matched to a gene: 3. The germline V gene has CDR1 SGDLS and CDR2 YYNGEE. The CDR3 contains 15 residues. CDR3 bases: TGTGCCAGCAGCGTAGGGACAGGAGCCAATCAGCCCCAGCATTTT. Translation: CASSVGTGANQPQHF.

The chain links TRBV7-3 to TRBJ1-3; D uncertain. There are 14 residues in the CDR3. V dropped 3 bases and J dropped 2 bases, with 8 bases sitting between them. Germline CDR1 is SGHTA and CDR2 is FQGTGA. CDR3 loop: CASSLEGTGNTIYF. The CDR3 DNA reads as TGTGCCAGCAGCTTGGAGGGAACTGGAAACACCATATATTTT.

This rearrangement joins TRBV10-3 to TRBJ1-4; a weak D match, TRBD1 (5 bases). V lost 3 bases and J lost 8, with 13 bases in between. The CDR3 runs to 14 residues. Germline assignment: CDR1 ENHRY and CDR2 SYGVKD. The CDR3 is CAISDQVKGEKLFF. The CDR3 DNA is TGTGCCATCAGTGATCAAGTAAAGGGGGAAAAACTGTTTTTT.

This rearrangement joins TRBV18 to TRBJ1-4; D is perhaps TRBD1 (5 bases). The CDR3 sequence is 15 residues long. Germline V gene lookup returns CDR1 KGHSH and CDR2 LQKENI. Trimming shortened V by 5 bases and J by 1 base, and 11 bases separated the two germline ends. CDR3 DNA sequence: TGTGCCAGCTCATTCGCGACAGAAACTAATGAAAAACTGTTTTTT. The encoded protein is CASSFATETNEKLFF.

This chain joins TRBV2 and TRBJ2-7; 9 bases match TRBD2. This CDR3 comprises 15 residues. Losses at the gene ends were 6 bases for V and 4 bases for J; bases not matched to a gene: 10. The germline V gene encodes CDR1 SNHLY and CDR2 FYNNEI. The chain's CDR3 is CASRAGGILGYEQYF. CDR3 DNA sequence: TGTGCCAGCAGGGCGGGGGGGATCCTAGGGTACGAGCAGTACTTC.

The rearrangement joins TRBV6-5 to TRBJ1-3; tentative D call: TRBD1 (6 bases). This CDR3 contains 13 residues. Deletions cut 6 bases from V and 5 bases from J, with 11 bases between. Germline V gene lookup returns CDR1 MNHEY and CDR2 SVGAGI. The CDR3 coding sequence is TGTGCCAGCAGGGGCAGGGGTAGAAACACCATATATTTT. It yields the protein CASRGRGRNTIYF.

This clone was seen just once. CDR3 nucleotides: TGTGCCAGCAGCCGTATACTAGCGGGGGGATCGGGAGAGCAGTTCTTC. Translating it yields CASSRILAGGSGEQFF. This chain connects TRBV7-9 to TRBJ2-1; 12 positions match TRBD2. The junction had 12 bases not matched to a gene; V was cut back by 5 bases and J by 10 bases. CDR1 and CDR2 (germline): SEHNR, FQNEAQ (reference sequence). CDR3 length: 16 amino acids.

CDR3 residues: CSVGFGDQETQYF. The CDR3 DNA reads as TGCAGCGTTGGATTCGGGGACCAAGAGACCCAGTACTTC. The chain links TRBV29-1 to TRBJ2-5, with a weak D call TRBD2 (5 bases). Trimming shortened V by 4 bases and J by 0 bases, and 9 bases separated the two germline ends. This CDR3 has 13 residues. In germline, CDR1 is SQVTM, CDR2 ANQGSEA. Together with reference TRBV29-1 and TRBJ2-5, the CDR3 gives the full variable domain: SAVISQKPSRDICQRGTSLTIQCQVDSQVTMMFWYRQQPGQSLTLIATANQGSEATYESGFVIDKFPISRPNLTFSTLTVSNMSPEDSSIYLCSVGFGDQETQYFGPGTRLLVL.

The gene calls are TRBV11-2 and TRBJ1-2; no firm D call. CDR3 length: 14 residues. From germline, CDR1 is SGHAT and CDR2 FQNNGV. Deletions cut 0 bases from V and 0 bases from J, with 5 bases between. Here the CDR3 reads CASSLDSPNYGYTF. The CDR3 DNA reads TGTGCCAGCAGCTTAGACAGTCCTAACTATGGCTACACCTTC.